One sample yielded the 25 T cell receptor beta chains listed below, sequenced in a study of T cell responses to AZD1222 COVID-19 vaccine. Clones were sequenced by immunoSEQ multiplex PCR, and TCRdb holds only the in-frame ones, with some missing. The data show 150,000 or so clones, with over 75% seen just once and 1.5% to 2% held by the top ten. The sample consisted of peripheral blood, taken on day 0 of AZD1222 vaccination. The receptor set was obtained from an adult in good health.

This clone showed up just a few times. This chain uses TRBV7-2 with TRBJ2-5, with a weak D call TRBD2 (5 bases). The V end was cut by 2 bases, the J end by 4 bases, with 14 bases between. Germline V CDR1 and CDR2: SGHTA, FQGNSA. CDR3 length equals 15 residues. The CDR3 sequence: CASSLNSGSRETQYF. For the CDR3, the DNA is TGTGCCAGCAGCTTAAATTCGGGAAGTCGAGAGACCCAGTACTTC.

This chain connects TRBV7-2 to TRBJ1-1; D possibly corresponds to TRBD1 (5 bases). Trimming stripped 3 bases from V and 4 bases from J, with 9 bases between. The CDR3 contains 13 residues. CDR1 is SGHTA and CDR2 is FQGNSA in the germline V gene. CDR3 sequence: CASSFPGLTEAFF. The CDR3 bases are TGTGCCAGCAGCTTCCCAGGGCTCACTGAAGCTTTCTTT.

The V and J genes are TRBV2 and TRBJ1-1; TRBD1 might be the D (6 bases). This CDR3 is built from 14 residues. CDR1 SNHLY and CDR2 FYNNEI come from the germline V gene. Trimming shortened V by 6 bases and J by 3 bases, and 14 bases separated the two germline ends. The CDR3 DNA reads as TGTGCCAGCAGAGAACAGGGACGGGACACTGAAGCTTTCTTT. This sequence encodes CASREQGRDTEAFF.

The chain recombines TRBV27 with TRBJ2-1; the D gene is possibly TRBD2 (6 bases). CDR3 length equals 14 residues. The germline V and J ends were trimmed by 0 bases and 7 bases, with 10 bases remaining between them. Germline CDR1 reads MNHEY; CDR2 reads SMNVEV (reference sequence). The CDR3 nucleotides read TGTGCCAGCAGTTTATCTCCGACTAGTAATGAGCAGTTCTTC. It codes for CASSLSPTSNEQFF.

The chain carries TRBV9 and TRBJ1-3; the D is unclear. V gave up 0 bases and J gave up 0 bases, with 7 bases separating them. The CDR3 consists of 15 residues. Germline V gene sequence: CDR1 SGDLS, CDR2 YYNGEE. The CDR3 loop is CASSVAAGSGNTIYF. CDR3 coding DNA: TGTGCCAGCAGCGTAGCTGCGGGCTCTGGAAACACCATATATTTT.

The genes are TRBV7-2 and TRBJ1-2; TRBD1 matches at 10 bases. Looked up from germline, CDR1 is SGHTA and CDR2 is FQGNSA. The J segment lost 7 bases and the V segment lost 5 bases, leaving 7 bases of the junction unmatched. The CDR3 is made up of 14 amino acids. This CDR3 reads CASSPKTGGSGYTF. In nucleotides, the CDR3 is TGTGCCAGCAGCCCCAAGACAGGGGGCTCTGGCTACACCTTC.

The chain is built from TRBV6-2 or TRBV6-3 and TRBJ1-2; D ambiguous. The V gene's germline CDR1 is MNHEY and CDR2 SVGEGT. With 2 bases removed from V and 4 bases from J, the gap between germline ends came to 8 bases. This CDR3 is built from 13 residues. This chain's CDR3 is CASSYPNSYGYTF. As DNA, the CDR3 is TGTGCCAGCAGTTACCCTAATAGCTATGGCTACACCTTC.

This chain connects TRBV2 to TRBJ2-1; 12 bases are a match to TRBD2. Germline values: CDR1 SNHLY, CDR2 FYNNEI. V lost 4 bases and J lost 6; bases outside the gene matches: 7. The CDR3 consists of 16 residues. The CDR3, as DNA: TGTGCCAGCAGTGTTCGCCCGACTAGCGGGAGCAATGAGCAGTTCTTC. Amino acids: CASSVRPTSGSNEQFF.

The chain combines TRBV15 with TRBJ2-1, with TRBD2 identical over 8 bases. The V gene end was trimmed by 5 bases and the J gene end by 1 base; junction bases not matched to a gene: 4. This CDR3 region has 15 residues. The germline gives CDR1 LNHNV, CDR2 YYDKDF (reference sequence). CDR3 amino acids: CATSASGQSYNEQFF. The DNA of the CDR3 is TGTGCCACCAGCGCTAGCGGGCAGTCCTACAATGAGCAGTTCTTC.

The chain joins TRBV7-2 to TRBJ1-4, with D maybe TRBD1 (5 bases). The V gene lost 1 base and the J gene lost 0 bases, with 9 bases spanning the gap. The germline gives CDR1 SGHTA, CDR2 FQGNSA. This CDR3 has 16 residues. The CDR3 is CASSLGGTATNEKLFF. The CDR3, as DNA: TGTGCCAGCAGCTTAGGGGGGACGGCAACTAATGAAAAACTGTTTTTT.

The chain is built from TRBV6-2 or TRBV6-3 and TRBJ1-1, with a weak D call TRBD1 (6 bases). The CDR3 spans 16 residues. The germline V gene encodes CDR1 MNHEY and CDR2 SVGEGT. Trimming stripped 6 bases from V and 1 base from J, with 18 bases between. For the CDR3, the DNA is TGTGCCAGCAGCTCTTGGACAACGGACAGGAACACTGAAGCTTTCTTT. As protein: CASSSWTTDRNTEAFF.

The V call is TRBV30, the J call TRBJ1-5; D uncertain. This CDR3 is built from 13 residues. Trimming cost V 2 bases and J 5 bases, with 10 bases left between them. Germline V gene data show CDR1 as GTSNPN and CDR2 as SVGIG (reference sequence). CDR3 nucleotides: TGTGCCTGGAGTCCCCAACCGGATCAGCCCCAGCATTTT. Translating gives CAWSPQPDQPQHF. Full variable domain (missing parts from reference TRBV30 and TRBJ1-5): SQTIHQWPATLVQPVGSPLSLECTVEGTSNPNLYWYRQAAGRGLQLLFYSVGIGQISSEVPQNLSASRPQDRQFILSSKKLLLSDSGFYLCAWSPQPDQPQHFGDGTRLSIL.

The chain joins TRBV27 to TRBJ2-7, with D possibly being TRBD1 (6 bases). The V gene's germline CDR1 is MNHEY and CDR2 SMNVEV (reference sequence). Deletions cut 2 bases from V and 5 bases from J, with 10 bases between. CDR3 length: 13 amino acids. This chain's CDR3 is CASSLNRAHEQYF. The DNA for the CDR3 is TGTGCCAGCAGTTTAAACAGGGCCCACGAGCAGTACTTC.

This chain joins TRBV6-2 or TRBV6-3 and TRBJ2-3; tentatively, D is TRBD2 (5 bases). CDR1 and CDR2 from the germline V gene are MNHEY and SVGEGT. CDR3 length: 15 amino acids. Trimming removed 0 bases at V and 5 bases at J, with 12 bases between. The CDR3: CASSYSYTRGDTQYF. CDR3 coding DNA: TGTGCCAGCAGTTACTCGTATACCCGGGGAGATACGCAGTATTTT.

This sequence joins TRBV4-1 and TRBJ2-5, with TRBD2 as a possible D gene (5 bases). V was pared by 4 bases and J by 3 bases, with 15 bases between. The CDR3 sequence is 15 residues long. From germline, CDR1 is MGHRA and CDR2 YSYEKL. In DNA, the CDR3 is TGCGCCAGCAGCCCGCAGACTCGGGGAGAAGAGACCCAGTACTTC. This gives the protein CASSPQTRGEETQYF.

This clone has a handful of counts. The CDR3 sequence is CASSRQGRIGYTEAFF. The DNA for the CDR3 is TGTGCCAGCAGCCGCCAGGGACGGATAGGGTACACTGAAGCTTTCTTT. The chain is built from TRBV3-1 (or the pseudogene TRBV3-2) and TRBJ1-1; D is perhaps TRBD1 (5 bases). The CDR3 loop spans 16 amino acids. CDR1 is LGHDT and CDR2 is YNNKEL in the germline V gene (reference sequence). The V end was cut by 4 bases, the J end by 3 bases, with 18 bases between.

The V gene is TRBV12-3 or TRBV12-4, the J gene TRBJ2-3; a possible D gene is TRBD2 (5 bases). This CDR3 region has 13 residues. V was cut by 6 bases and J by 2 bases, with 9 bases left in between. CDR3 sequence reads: CASRGEVTDTQYF. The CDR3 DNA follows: TGTGCCAGCAGGGGAGAAGTCACAGATACGCAGTATTTT.

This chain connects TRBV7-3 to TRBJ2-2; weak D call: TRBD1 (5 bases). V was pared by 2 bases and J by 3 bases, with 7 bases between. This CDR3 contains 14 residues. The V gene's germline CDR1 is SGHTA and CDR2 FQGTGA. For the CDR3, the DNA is TGTGCCAGCAGCTTACTAGGGGACACCGGGGAGCTGTTTTTT. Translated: CASSLLGDTGELFF.

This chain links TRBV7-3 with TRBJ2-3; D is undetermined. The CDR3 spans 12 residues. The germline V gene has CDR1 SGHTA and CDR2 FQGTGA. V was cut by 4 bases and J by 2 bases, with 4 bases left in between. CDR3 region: CASSWVTDTQYF. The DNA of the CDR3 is TGTGCCAGCAGCTGGGTCACAGATACGCAGTATTTT.

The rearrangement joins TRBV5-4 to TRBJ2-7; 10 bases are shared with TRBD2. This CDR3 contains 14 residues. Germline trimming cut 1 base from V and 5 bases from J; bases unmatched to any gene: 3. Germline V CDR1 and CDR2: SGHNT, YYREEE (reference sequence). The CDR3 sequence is CASSLQGLANEQYF. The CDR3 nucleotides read TGTGCCAGCAGCTTGCAGGGACTAGCGAACGAGCAGTACTTC.

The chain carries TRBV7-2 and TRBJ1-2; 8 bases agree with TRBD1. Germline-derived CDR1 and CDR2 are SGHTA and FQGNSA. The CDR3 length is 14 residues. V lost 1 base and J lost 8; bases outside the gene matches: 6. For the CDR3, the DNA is TGTGCCAGCAGCTTAGGGTCAGGGGGCTTAGGCTACACCTTC. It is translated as CASSLGSGGLGYTF.

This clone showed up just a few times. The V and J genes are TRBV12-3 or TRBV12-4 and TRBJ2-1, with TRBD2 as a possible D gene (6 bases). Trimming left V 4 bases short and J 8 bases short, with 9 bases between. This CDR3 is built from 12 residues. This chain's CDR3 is CASSWGGDEQFF. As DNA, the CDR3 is TGTGCCAGCAGTTGGGGAGGAGATGAGCAGTTCTTC.

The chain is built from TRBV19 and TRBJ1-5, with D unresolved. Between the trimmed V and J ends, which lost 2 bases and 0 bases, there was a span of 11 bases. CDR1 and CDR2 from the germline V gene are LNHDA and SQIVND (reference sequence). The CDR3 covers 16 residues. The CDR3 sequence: CASSILSGDSNQPQHF. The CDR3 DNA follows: TGTGCCAGTAGTATATTATCCGGGGATAGCAATCAGCCCCAGCATTTT.

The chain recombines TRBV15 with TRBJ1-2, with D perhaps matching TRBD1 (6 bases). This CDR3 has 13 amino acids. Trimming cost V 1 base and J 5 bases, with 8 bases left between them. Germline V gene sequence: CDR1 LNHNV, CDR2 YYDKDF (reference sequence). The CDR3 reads CATSRVGQYGYTF. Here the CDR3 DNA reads TGTGCCACCAGCAGAGTTGGACAGTATGGCTACACCTTC. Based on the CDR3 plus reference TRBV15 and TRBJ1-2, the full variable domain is DAMVIQNPRYQVTQFGKPVTLSCSQTLNHNVMYWYQQKSSQAPKLLFHYYDKDFNNEADTPDNFQSRRPNTSFCFLDIRSPGLGDTAMYLCATSRVGQYGYTFGSGTRLTVV.

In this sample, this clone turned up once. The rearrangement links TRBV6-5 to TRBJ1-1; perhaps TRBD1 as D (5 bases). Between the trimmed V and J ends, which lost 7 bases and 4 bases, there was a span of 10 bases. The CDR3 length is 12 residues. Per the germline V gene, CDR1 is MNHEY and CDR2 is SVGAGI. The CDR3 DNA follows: TGTGCCAGCAAAACAGGAATCACTGAAGCTTTCTTT. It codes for CASKTGITEAFF.